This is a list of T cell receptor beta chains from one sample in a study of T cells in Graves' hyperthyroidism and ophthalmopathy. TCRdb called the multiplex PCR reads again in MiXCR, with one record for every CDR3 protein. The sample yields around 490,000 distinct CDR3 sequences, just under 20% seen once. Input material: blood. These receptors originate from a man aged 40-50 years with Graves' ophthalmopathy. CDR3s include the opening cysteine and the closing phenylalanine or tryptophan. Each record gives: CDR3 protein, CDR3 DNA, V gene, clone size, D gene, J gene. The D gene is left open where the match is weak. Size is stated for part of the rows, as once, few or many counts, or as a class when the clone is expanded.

CASSLGRLPYEQYF	TGTGCCAGCAGTTTAGGAAGACTACCCTACGAGCAGTACTTC	TRBV12-3/TRBV12-4	few	-	TRBJ2-7
CASRADRVNNQPQHF	TGTGCCAGCCGAGCGGACAGGGTGAACAATCAGCCCCAGCATTTT	TRBV2	few	TRBD1	TRBJ1-5
CASSQPTGTEQYF	TGCGCCAGCAGCCAACCAACAGGGACCGAGCAGTACTTC	TRBV5-1	many	-	TRBJ2-7
CASSPPQGREGYTF	TGTGCCAGCAGCCCCCCACAGGGGAGAGAAGGCTACACCTTC	TRBV7-9	few	TRBD1	TRBJ1-2
CASSARQGYGYTF	TGTGCCAGCAGTGCTCGACAGGGCTATGGCTACACCTTC	TRBV6-1	many	TRBD1	TRBJ1-2
CASTSYGAQSSYEQYF	TGTGCCAGCACCTCGTACGGCGCTCAGAGCTCCTACGAGCAGTACTTC	TRBV7-2	-	-	TRBJ2-7
CASSTWARSGGELFF	TGCGCCAGCAGCACCTGGGCCCGGTCAGGCGGGGAGCTGTTTTTT	TRBV5-1	-	-	TRBJ2-2
CASGGTTYNEQFF	TGTGCCAGCGGCGGGACCACCTACAATGAGCAGTTCTTC	TRBV11-1	few	-	TRBJ2-1
CASSLGQGPRNTEAFF	TGTGCCAGCAGCTTGGGACAGGGGCCCCGGAACACTGAAGCTTTCTTT	TRBV5-4	few	TRBD1	TRBJ1-1
CASSQDDAAAYEQYF	TGTGCCAGCAGCCAAGATGACGCTGCAGCCTACGAGCAGTACTTC	TRBV4-2	-	-	TRBJ2-7
CASSLTTSGFYEQYF	TGTGCCAGCAGCTTAACGACTAGCGGGTTCTACGAGCAGTACTTC	TRBV7-9	many	TRBD2	TRBJ2-7
CASSVRSGMRSTDTQYF	TGTGCCAGCAGCGTTCGTAGCGGGATGAGAAGCACAGATACGCAGTATTTT	TRBV11-2	-	TRBD2	TRBJ2-3
CAISESGQGSTDTQYF	TGTGCCATCAGTGAGTCGGGACAGGGGAGCACAGATACGCAGTATTTT	TRBV10-3	many	TRBD1	TRBJ2-3
CASSFAGPSTDTQYF	TGTGCCAGCAGTTTTGCAGGACCTAGCACAGATACGCAGTATTTT	TRBV28	-	-	TRBJ2-3
CSAPILGHSNEKLFF	TGCAGTGCTCCTATATTGGGACACAGTAATGAAAAACTGTTTTTT	TRBV20-1	-	-	TRBJ1-4
CASSYFQGMTDEDTQYF	TGTGCCAGCAGTTACTTCCAGGGCATGACGGATGAGGATACGCAGTATTTT	TRBV6-2/TRBV6-3	many	-	TRBJ2-3
CASRILAGGYNEQFF	TGTGCCAGCAGAATCCTAGCGGGGGGTTACAATGAGCAGTTCTTC	TRBV12-3/TRBV12-4	few	TRBD2	TRBJ2-1
CASRRQVNQPQHF	TGTGCCAGCAGGCGACAGGTGAATCAGCCCCAGCATTTT	TRBV2	many	-	TRBJ1-5
CASSESTGSNQPQHF	TGTGCCAGCAGCGAATCGACAGGCAGCAATCAGCCCCAGCATTTT	TRBV7-2	many	-	TRBJ1-5
CSAFEARGGNEQFF	TGCAGTGCTTTCGAGGCGAGGGGAGGGAATGAGCAGTTCTTC	TRBV20-1	-	TRBD2	TRBJ2-1
CASSQEVGFTDTQYF	TGTGCCAGCAGCCAAGAAGTAGGTTTCACAGATACGCAGTATTTT	TRBV3-1	many	-	TRBJ2-3
CSVVEPTSTDTQYF	TGCAGCGTTGTTGAGCCTACAAGCACAGATACGCAGTATTTT	TRBV29-1	few	-	TRBJ2-3
CASSFPGTSGSYNEQFF	TGTGCCAGCAGCTTCCCAGGGACTAGCGGTTCCTACAATGAGCAGTTCTTC	TRBV5-8	-	TRBD2	TRBJ2-1
CASSIRNSGSGETQYF	TGTGCCAGTAGTATACGCAATAGCGGGAGTGGGGAGACCCAGTACTTC	TRBV19	few	TRBD2	TRBJ2-5
CASSKAGSQETQYF	TGTGCCAGCAGCAAAGCAGGCAGCCAAGAGACCCAGTACTTC	TRBV9	few	-	TRBJ2-5
CSARGTRGETQYF	TGCAGTGCTAGAGGGACCAGAGGAGAGACCCAGTACTTC	TRBV20-1	few	-	TRBJ2-5
CASSPLAGGPQTQYF	TGTGCCAGCAGCCCCCTAGCGGGGGGGCCACAGACCCAGTACTTC	TRBV7-2	many	TRBD2	TRBJ2-5
CSVEFWVPSGKRYEQYF	TGCAGCGTTGAATTCTGGGTGCCATCCGGGAAGAGGTACGAGCAGTACTTC	TRBV29-1	few	-	TRBJ2-7
CASSLEPDAEAFF	TGCGCCAGCAGCTTGGAACCGGACGCTGAAGCTTTCTTT	TRBV5-1	many	-	TRBJ1-1
CASSYVTPSSNQPQHF	TGTGCCAGCAGTTATGTGACACCATCTAGCAATCAGCCCCAGCATTTT	TRBV6-1	-	-	TRBJ1-5
CAWSVHEGITYEQYF	TGTGCCTGGAGTGTACATGAAGGGATAACCTACGAGCAGTACTTC	TRBV30	few	-	TRBJ2-7
CAAASTLGETQYF	TGTGCCGCCGCCTCGACCCTCGGGGAGACCCAGTACTTC	TRBV10-3	-	-	TRBJ2-5
CASSVVDRAQYF	TGTGCCAGCAGCGTCGTGGACAGGGCGCAGTATTTT	TRBV14	many	TRBD1	TRBJ2-3
CASSQGEVENSPLHF	TGTGCCAGCAGCCAAGGAGAGGTTGAGAATTCACCCCTCCACTTT	TRBV3-1	few	-	TRBJ1-6
CASSFNLNTEAFF	TGTGCCAGCAGTTTCAACCTGAACACTGAAGCTTTCTTT	TRBV12-3/TRBV12-4	-	-	TRBJ1-1
CSARFTGSTQYF	TGCAGTGCTAGATTCACCGGGAGTACGCAGTATTTT	TRBV20-1	many	-	TRBJ2-3
CSARALRTSGRAGVNEQFF	TGCAGTGCTAGAGCACTGAGGACTAGCGGGAGGGCCGGGGTCAATGAGCAGTTCTTC	TRBV20-1	many	TRBD2	TRBJ2-1
CASSPRASADTQYF	TGTGCCAGCAGCCCACGGGCCTCCGCAGATACGCAGTATTTT	TRBV7-3	-	-	TRBJ2-3
CASSFLRQSVPSPLHF	TGTGCCAGCAGCTTTCTGAGACAGTCTGTTCCTTCACCCCTCCACTTT	TRBV7-9	-	-	TRBJ1-6
CSVVSQGVDEQFF	TGCAGCGTTGTCAGTCAGGGGGTCGATGAGCAGTTCTTC	TRBV29-1	few	TRBD1	TRBJ2-1
CASSFKQGREETQYF	TGCGCCAGCAGCTTTAAGCAGGGAAGGGAGGAGACCCAGTACTTC	TRBV5-1	-	-	TRBJ2-5
CASSRTGEYGYTF	TGTGCCAGCAGTCGGACAGGAGAATATGGCTACACCTTC	TRBV6-1	few	TRBD1	TRBJ1-2
CASGTGLWNTEAFF	TGCGCCAGCGGGACGGGACTCTGGAACACTGAAGCTTTCTTT	TRBV5-1	many	-	TRBJ1-1
CASSVPSGAIMYEQFF	TGTGCCAGCAGTGTACCATCGGGGGCTATTATGTATGAGCAGTTCTTC	TRBV6-1	few	-	TRBJ2-1
CASSPDANSPLHF	TGTGCCAGCTCACCGGATGCAAATTCACCCCTCCACTTT	TRBV18	many	-	TRBJ1-6
CATSRDSQTPQDTQYF	TGTGCCACCAGCAGAGACTCCCAAACCCCACAGGATACGCAGTATTTT	TRBV15	-	-	TRBJ2-3
CASSEGWARTYEQYF	TGTGCCAGCAGTGAAGGGTGGGCACGCACCTACGAGCAGTACTTC	TRBV2	few	-	TRBJ2-7
CASVIGGTEAFF	TGTGCCAGTGTGATCGGTGGGACTGAAGCTTTCTTT	TRBV19	few	-	TRBJ1-1